Each of the 13 T cell receptor beta chains below was sequenced from the same sample in a study of early T cells in non-severe SARS-CoV-2 infection. TCRdb passed the 5' RACE reads through MiXCR, listing each CDR3 protein once. The table shows over 50,000 distinct CDR3 sequences, with more than 9% occurring only once. The sequencing input was whole blood. These receptors were collected from an adult who was a healthcare worker with PCR-confirmed SARS-CoV-2 infection or an uninfected control (not recorded which).

There are a few counts of this clonotype. J is TRBJ2-2 and V is TRBV21-1; the DNA was not used to check the table's D call, TRBD1. TRBV21-1 is labeled a pseudogene. The CDR3 length is 16 residues. The chain's CDR3 is CASSIGIRSGAGELFF. DNA of the CDR3: TGTGCCAGCAGCATCGGAATCCGGTCGGGGGCCGGGGAGCTGTTTTTT.

This clonotype qualifies as medium-sized. The rearrangement links TRBV20-1 to TRBJ2-1; a weak D match, TRBD2 (6 bases). Germline CDR1 is DFQATT and CDR2 is SNEGSKA (reference sequence). The ends were cut back, 1 base at V and 4 bases at J, with 8 bases in the middle. The CDR3 is 13 residues long. As DNA, the CDR3 is TGCAGTGCTAGAGGCCGGGGGTACAATGAGCAGTTCTTC. Translated: CSARGRGYNEQFF.

This clonotype was observed a few times. The rearrangement uses TRBV7-3 and TRBJ2-7, with 10 nucleotides matching TRBD1. This CDR3 is built from 15 residues. After removal of 4 bases from V and 4 bases from J, the junction contained 7 bases not matched to a gene. CDR1 is SGHTA, CDR2 FQGTGA, per germline. The CDR3, as DNA: TGTGCCAGCAGCTCGGGACAGGGGTATATGTACGAGCAGTACGTC. It encodes CASSSGQGYMYEQYV.

The sample holds many counts of this clonotype. The V and J genes are TRBV10-3 and TRBJ1-6, with D hard to call. The germline gives CDR1 ENHRY, CDR2 SYGVKD. V dropped 6 bases and J dropped 0 bases, with 12 bases sitting between them. The CDR3 covers 16 residues. This chain's CDR3 is CAISSGESSYNSPLHF. The CDR3 DNA reads TGTGCCATCAGCTCCGGCGAGAGCTCCTATAATTCACCCCTCCACTTT.

Only a few counts were recorded for this clonotype. The V call is TRBV3-1, the J call TRBJ1-3; 8 bases map to TRBD1. Germline lookup yields CDR1 LGHDT and CDR2 YNNKEL (reference sequence). The CDR3 contains 15 residues. Trimming cost V 4 bases and J 4 bases; bases outside gene matches: 6. The CDR3 protein is CASSPATGVGNTIYF. The CDR3, as DNA: TGTGCCAGCAGCCCCGCGACAGGGGTAGGAAACACCATATATTTT.

This clonotype was picked up many times. This chain connects TRBV19 to TRBJ1-2, with 9 bases identical to TRBD1. V trimming: 9 bases; J trimming: 5 bases; junction bases outside the gene matches: 16. The CDR3 totals 16 residues. Germline assignment: CDR1 LNHDA and CDR2 SQIVND (reference sequence). The CDR3 spells CARTRDREDLRYGYTF. Here the CDR3 DNA reads TGTGCCAGAACCCGGGACAGGGAAGACTTAAGGTATGGCTACACCTTC.

Only a few counts were recorded for this clonotype. The rearrangement links TRBV4-2 to TRBJ1-4; no clear D gene. Germline V CDR1 and CDR2: LGHNA, YNFKEQ. This CDR3 region has 14 residues. Trimming cost V 5 bases and J 8 bases, with 15 bases left between them. CDR3 nucleotides: TGTGCCAGCAGCTATCGTTCAGGCCAGGAAAAACTGTTTTTT. Its protein product is CASSYRSGQEKLFF.

The rearrangement uses TRBV20-1 and TRBJ1-1; 7 bases map to TRBD1. The CDR3 runs to 15 residues. After removal of 3 bases from V and 4 bases from J, the junction contained 11 bases not matched to a gene. The V gene's germline CDR1 is DFQATT and CDR2 SNEGSKA (reference sequence). Here the CDR3 DNA reads TGCAGTGCTAGTGCCTGGGGCAGGGGGGGCACTGAAGCTTTCTTT. Translated, it gives CSASAWGRGGTEAFF.

This clonotype has only a few counts. The V and J genes are TRBV20-1 and TRBJ1-5; unclear D gene. CDR1 and CDR2 from the germline V gene are DFQATT and SNEGSKA (reference sequence). The V end was cut by 5 bases, the J end by 0 bases, with 11 bases between. CDR3 size: 14 residues. DNA for the CDR3: TGCAGTGCTGAGCCAGTGGGTAGCAATCAGCCCCAGCATTTT. Its translation: CSAEPVGSNQPQHF.

This clonotype came up many times. This chain links TRBV7-6 with TRBJ2-3; 11 positions match TRBD2. The junction had 14 bases not matched to a gene; V was cut back by 5 bases and J by 7 bases. Germline CDR1 is SGHVS and CDR2 is FNYEAQ. The CDR3 has 17 residues. In nucleotides, the CDR3 is TGTGCCAGCAGCCAGATGGGGACTAGCGGCGGAAAGCATACGCAGTATTTT. This gives the protein CASSQMGTSGGKHTQYF.

On this clonotype: Its ends do not fully match the called genes, so a read error is possible. The chain is built from TRBV10-1 and TRBJ2-3; no clear D. Germline V gene lookup returns CDR1 WNHNN and CDR2 SYGVQD (reference sequence). The CDR3 is made up of 12 amino acids. As DNA, the CDR3 is TGCGCCAGCAGTGAACAGCACAGATACGCAGTATTT. Translation: CASSEQHRYAVF.

This rearrangement joins TRBV19 to TRBJ2-3; no definite D call. V shed 4 bases and J shed 5 bases, with 7 bases lying between them. The CDR3 loop spans 12 amino acids. Germline V gives CDR1 LNHDA, CDR2 SQIVND (reference sequence). The CDR3 DNA reads TGTGCCAGTAGTACCCGAGAAGATACGCAGTATTTT. Its translation: CASSTREDTQYF.

This clonotype has ten or more counts. V usage is TRBV6-6 and J usage is TRBJ2-3, with TRBD2 matching over 11 bases. V trimming: 6 bases; J trimming: 4 bases; junction bases outside the gene matches: 6. Germline V gene lookup returns CDR1 MNHNY and CDR2 SVGAGI (reference sequence). CDR3 size: 15 residues. The CDR3, as DNA: TGTGCCAGCAGATCCGGGACTAGCGGCCCAGATACGCAGTATTTT. Encoded protein: CASRSGTSGPDTQYF.